Listed here are 3 T cell receptor beta chains from one sample, sequenced in a study of graft-versus-host responses after intestinal transplantation. This table comes from immunoSEQ multiplex PCR, and its TCRdb copy is limited to in-frame clones, with some not included. The sample holds 90,000 to 120,000 clones; roughly 89% are singletons and the top ten take around 0.76%. The antigens these receptors bind are not known. The material was unstimulated CD4+ T cells sorted from spleen or lymph node cells, obtained before transplant. These receptors were collected from a human donor who was the organ donor for an intestinal transplant.

The rearrangement uses TRBV6-5 and TRBJ2-1, with 11 positions matching TRBD2. The V and J ends lost 4 bases and 8 bases, in that order; junction bases with no gene match: 10. The germline V gene has CDR1 MNHEY and CDR2 SVGAGI. The CDR3 spans 16 residues. The CDR3 nucleotides are TGTGCCAGCAGTTCACTTATAGCGGGAGGGCGGGATGAGCAGTTCTTC. Amino acid sequence: CASSSLIAGGRDEQFF.

The chain recombines TRBV2 with TRBJ2-5; D unclear. Germline V CDR1 and CDR2: SNHLY, FYNNEI. The CDR3 covers 14 residues. Trimming removed 3 bases at V and 2 bases at J, with 10 bases between. CDR3 loop: CASSDSFPQETQYF. As DNA, the CDR3 is TGTGCCAGCAGTGATTCATTCCCTCAAGAGACCCAGTACTTC.

The chain employs TRBV19 and TRBJ2-1; D unresolved. CDR3 length: 15 amino acids. Per germline, CDR1 LNHDA and CDR2 SQIVND (reference sequence). V was trimmed by 7 bases and J by 8 bases, leaving 21 bases between them. The CDR3 region is CASTPSRIPSDEQFF. The CDR3 coding sequence is TGTGCCAGTACCCCCTCCAGGATACCCTCCGATGAGCAGTTCTTC.